A selection of T cell receptor beta chains follows, all from one sample in a study of OX40 agonist ivuxolimab in advanced cancers. Clones were read by immunoSEQ multiplex PCR, and TCRdb kept only the in-frame ones, dropping some. The table records around 65,000 clones, 80% to 95% of them present only once. The sample here was CD4+ or CD8+ T cells sorted from blood, taken in a trial of the OX40 agonist ivuxolimab. The receptors come from an adult with an advanced solid tumor such as melanoma, head and neck, liver or kidney cancer. Both conserved end residues are part of each CDR3. Each record gives: D gene, J gene, clone size, V gene, CDR3 protein, CDR3 DNA. A D gene is named only where the DNA matches it firmly. Clone size is stated in some rows and not others, as once, few, many or a class when expanded.

TRBD2,TRBJ2-7,once,TRBV15,CATSRESLAGVEQYF,TGTGCCACCAGCAGGGAATCACTAGCGGGAGTCGAGCAGTACTTC
NA,TRBJ2-1,NA,TRBV19,CASSQGNSYNEQFF,TGTGCCAGTTCTCAGGGAAACTCCTACAATGAGCAGTTCTTC
NA,TRBJ2-5,NA,TRBV4-3,CASRGGGIGETQYF,TGCGCCAGCAGGGGGGGCGGGATCGGGGAGACCCAGTACTTC
TRBD1,TRBJ2-1,medium-sized,TRBV9,CASSGSAGGLGNEQFF,TGTGCCAGCAGCGGAAGCGCAGGGGGCCTTGGCAATGAGCAGTTCTTC
TRBD1,TRBJ1-4,NA,TRBV10-2,CATTTGGGGEKLFF,TGCGCCACAACGACAGGGGGCGGAGGAGAAAAACTGTTTTTT
NA,TRBJ1-2,NA,TRBV4-1,CASSQGGRIGGSGYTF,TGCGCCAGCAGCCAAGGTGGGAGGATTGGGGGCAGCGGCTACACCTTC
TRBD2,TRBJ2-4,NA,TRBV9,CASSDGAGTSGVAKNIQYF,TGTGCCAGCAGCGACGGCGCCGGGACTAGCGGAGTAGCCAAAAACATTCAGTACTTC
NA,TRBJ2-1,NA,TRBV6-5,CASSPLLGNEQFF,TGTGCCAGCTCCCCCTTACTGGGCAATGAGCAGTTCTTC
TRBD2,TRBJ2-7,NA,TRBV6-6,CASSYFGGSAYEQYF,TGTGCCAGCAGTTACTTCGGGGGGTCCGCCTACGAGCAGTACTTC
NA,TRBJ2-7,NA,TRBV28,CASSSRGYAHYEQYF,TGTGCCAGCAGTTCCCGGGGGTACGCCCACTACGAGCAGTACTTC
NA,TRBJ1-3,once,TRBV30,CAWTPGNTIYF,TGTGCCTGGACTCCTGGAAACACCATATATTTT
NA,TRBJ2-1,NA,TRBV10-3,CAIRDPAYNEQFF,TGTGCCATCAGGGACCCAGCCTACAATGAGCAGTTCTTC
NA,TRBJ2-7,NA,TRBV27,CASGPLYEQYF,TGTGCCAGCGGTCCCCTCTACGAGCAGTACTTC
NA,TRBJ2-6,NA,TRBV7-9,CASSLDGVGANVLTF,TGTGCCAGCAGCTTAGACGGGGTTGGGGCCAACGTCCTGACTTTC
NA,TRBJ2-7,NA,TRBV9,CASSPDGPGESYF,TGTGCCAGCAGCCCGGACGGCCCTGGGGAGTCCTACTTC
NA,TRBJ2-7,NA,TRBV4-3,CASSRSGGGGDSYEQYF,TGCGCCAGCAGCCGATCAGGCGGGGGCGGAGATTCCTACGAGCAGTACTTC
NA,TRBJ1-3,NA,TRBV9,CASSTRQADSGNTIYF,TGTGCCAGCAGCACCCGACAGGCTGACTCTGGAAACACCATATATTTT
NA,TRBJ1-1,few,TRBV29-1,CSGRMWGTEAFF,TGCAGCGGCCGGATGTGGGGGACTGAAGCTTTCTTT
TRBD1,TRBJ1-6,once,TRBV27,CASSSSTGGGSPLHF,TGTGCCAGCAGTTCATCGACAGGGGGCGGTTCACCCCTCCACTTT
TRBD1,TRBJ2-5,NA,TRBV27,CASSLGQGAGTQYF,TGTGCCAGCAGTTTAGGACAGGGGGCAGGGACCCAGTACTTC
NA,TRBJ1-5,NA,TRBV2,CASSFWGLNQPQHF,TGTGCCAGCAGTTTTTGGGGGCTAAATCAGCCCCAGCATTTT
NA,TRBJ2-2,NA,TRBV11-3,CASSFEQGYTGELFF,TGTGCCAGCAGCTTCGAACAGGGTTACACCGGGGAGCTGTTTTTT
NA,TRBJ2-1,NA,TRBV11-2,CASSLDLSVFRAREQFF,TGTGCCAGCAGCTTAGATCTAAGTGTTTTCAGGGCTAGGGAGCAGTTCTTC
TRBD1,TRBJ1-2,NA,TRBV5-6,CASSPDRGYGYTF,TGTGCCAGCAGTCCGGACAGGGGCTACGGCTACACCTTC
NA,TRBJ2-5,NA,TRBV9,CASSVSTGEGRIWETQYF,TGTGCCAGCAGCGTCTCTACAGGGGAGGGTCGTATTTGGGAGACCCAGTACTTC
NA,TRBJ2-7,NA,TRBV4-2,CASSQGKQYYEQYF,TGTGCCAGCAGCCAAGGAAAACAATACTACGAGCAGTACTTC
NA,TRBJ1-2,NA,TRBV12-5,CASGLEFSAGYTF,TGTGCTAGTGGTTTGGAATTCAGTGCGGGCTACACCTTC
TRBD1,TRBJ2-1,NA,TRBV4-3,CASSQDRTGRNEQFF,TGCGCCAGCAGCCAAGATCGGACAGGGAGGAATGAGCAGTTCTTC
NA,TRBJ1-3,once,TRBV5-1,CASSSLQETHSGNTIYF,TGCGCCAGCAGCTCCTTGCAGGAGACTCACTCTGGAAACACCATATATTTT
NA,TRBJ1-1,NA,TRBV9,CASSVALGTNTEAFF,TGTGCCAGCAGCGTAGCTCTAGGCACTAACACTGAAGCTTTCTTT
NA,TRBJ2-7,NA,TRBV9,CASSASGLSYEQYF,TGTGCCAGCAGCGCCTCAGGGTTGTCCTACGAGCAGTACTTC
TRBD1,TRBJ1-2,NA,TRBV2,CASSAGTDGYTF,TGTGCCAGCAGCGCCGGGACAGATGGCTACACCTTC
NA,TRBJ2-3,NA,TRBV11-2,CASSLENYSDTQYF,TGTGCCAGCAGCTTGGAAAACTACTCAGATACGCAGTATTTT
TRBD1,TRBJ1-5,NA,TRBV28,CASLGTGGRQPQHF,TGTGCCAGCCTCGGGACAGGGGGCAGGCAGCCCCAGCATTTT
TRBD2,TRBJ2-5,NA,TRBV7-2,CASSLTSSQETQYF,TGTGCCAGCAGCCTGACTAGCAGCCAAGAGACCCAGTACTTC
NA,TRBJ1-1,NA,TRBV4-1,CASSDQASGTMNTEAFF,TGCGCCAGCAGCGACCAAGCATCGGGAACGATGAACACTGAAGCTTTCTTT
NA,TRBJ2-7,NA,TRBV2,CASSGWGDYEQYF,TGTGCCAGCAGTGGGTGGGGGGACTACGAGCAGTACTTC
NA,TRBJ2-7,NA,TRBV13,CASSSRRAYEQYF,TGTGCCAGCAGCTCCCGGAGGGCCTACGAGCAGTACTTC
NA,TRBJ2-7,NA,TRBV7-8,CASRVEQYF,TGTGCCAGCAGGGTCGAGCAGTACTTC
TRBD2,TRBJ2-7,few,TRBV4-1,CASSQRRGEYDEQYF,TGCGCCAGCAGCCAACGGCGGGGGGAGTACGACGAGCAGTACTTC
TRBD2,TRBJ2-7,NA,TRBV9,CASSPTGLAYYEQYF,TGTGCCAGCAGCCCCACCGGACTAGCGTACTACGAGCAGTACTTC
TRBD2,TRBJ2-5,NA,TRBV27,CASSPWDASGQETQYF,TGTGCCAGCAGTCCCTGGGACGCTAGCGGGCAAGAGACCCAGTACTTC
TRBD2,TRBJ2-7,NA,TRBV4-1,CASSLGGFEQYF,TGCGCCAGCAGCTTGGGGGGGTTCGAGCAGTACTTC
NA,TRBJ2-2,NA,TRBV6-5,CASSSPGSYTGELFF,TGTGCCAGCAGCAGTCCGGGGTCCTACACCGGGGAGCTGTTTTTT
NA,TRBJ2-5,NA,TRBV10-3,CAISQPNQETQYF,TGTGCCATCAGCCAACCAAACCAAGAGACCCAGTACTTC
NA,TRBJ2-3,NA,TRBV9,CASSVGPDTQYF,TGTGCCAGCAGCGTTGGTCCAGATACGCAGTATTTT
TRBD2,TRBJ2-2,NA,TRBV27,CASKTGTSAGELFF,TGTGCCAGCAAGACCGGGACTAGCGCCGGGGAGCTGTTTTTT
TRBD2,TRBJ2-3,NA,TRBV4-1,CASSQEGEGGTDTQYF,TGCGCCAGCAGCCAAGAAGGGGAGGGTGGCACAGATACGCAGTATTTT
NA,TRBJ2-5,NA,TRBV7-9,CASSLVRGLETQYF,TGTGCCAGCAGCTTAGTGAGGGGTTTGGAGACCCAGTACTTC
NA,TRBJ2-1,NA,TRBV4-1,CASSQEGARWLEQFF,TGCGCCAGCAGCCAAGAAGGTGCTCGGTGGCTAGAGCAGTTCTTC
TRBD1,TRBJ2-4,NA,TRBV28,CASSIRTGGTKNIQYF,TGTGCCAGCAGTATCCGGACAGGGGGAACCAAAAACATTCAGTACTTC
NA,TRBJ2-1,NA,TRBV13,CASSLSRGRVQEQFF,TGTGCCAGCAGCTTGTCCCGGGGCAGGGTACAAGAGCAGTTCTTC